The source of this T cell receptor beta chain is a study of shared clonotypes between healthy human individuals. Study-wide findings and caveats: Relative to clonotypes present in all four donors, those not shared had lower generation probabilities.

Deep was the level at which the assay was run. Here immunoSEQ multiplex PCR was the method, and the copy in TCRdb shows in-frame clones only, minus some. The sample yields more than 2 million clones, approximately 95% seen once. To note about this clone: Antigen unknown. Other DNA sequences in this specimen translate into the identical CDR3.

Naive CD8 cells lacked CD45RO, underwent positive selection for CCR7 and left out terminally differentiated effector memory CD45RA+ cells. This CDR3 is 12 amino acids long. From germline, CDR1 is MNHEY and CDR2 SVGAGI. V lost 0 bases and J lost 6, with 6 bases in between. The V call is TRBV6-5, the J call TRBJ2-7; unclear D gene. The receptor was isolated from a man between 18 and 29 years old in good health. Sequenced: naive CD8+ T cells sorted from blood. CDR3 coding DNA: TGTGCCAGCAGTTACTCCTCGGGCGAGCAGTACTTC. Its protein product is CASSYSSGEQYF.